This TCR beta chain appears in the sequencing data of a study of tumor-infiltrating lymphocytes in primary liver carcinoma. The overall study: The patient group consisted of men and women aged 30 to 69 years.

Unsorted whole blood yielded blood RNA, and germline DNA was extracted as well. No treatment had been given to the patients, who were chronically infected with HBV. Total RNA amounting to roughly 450 ng was the source from which TCR beta cDNA was made with a constant-region primer. Slightly modified ARM-PCR with three nested multiplex PCR rounds yielded TCR beta libraries. TRBV1-TRBV30 forward primers paired with a C-beta reverse primer were used in the first two PCR rounds, which ran approximately 10 cycles each. TCRdb recomputed calls from the multiplex PCR reads with MiXCR, one row per CDR3 protein. The repertoire consists of 300,000 to 350,000 distinct CDR3 sequences, with about 50% occurring once and the leading ten covering about 15%. Study outcomes and limitations: Relative to tumor region pairs, the tumor-adjacent and tumor-blood pairs showed overlap that was lower.

This clonotype came up many times. Its antigen is undetermined. CDR3 length: 14 amino acids. V was cut by 1 base and J by 1 base, with 5 bases left in between. This clonotype was obtained from a woman in her twenties or thirties with primary liver carcinoma and hepatitis B virus infection. The chain has TRBV12-3 or TRBV12-4 and TRBJ1-5; D not resolved. Sequencing was performed on peripheral blood. CDR3 DNA sequence: TGTGCCAGCAGTTTAGGTACCAGCAATCAGCCCCAGCATTTT. Protein: CASSLGTSNQPQHF.